This T cell receptor beta chain originates from a study of shared clonotypes between healthy human individuals. Across the study: Researchers assigned three CD4 naive, three CD4 memory, two CD8 naive and one CD8 memory plate to each donor.

Study-wide points: Generation probabilities of non-shared clonotypes were lower (relative to those shared by all four donors).

Worth noting for this clone: Its antigen remains unidentified.

Original methodology: Junction-only sequences produced by ImmunoSEQ had no quality scores, so filtering differed. Assay used: immunoSEQ multiplex PCR; TCRdb lists only in-frame clones, some missing. Clone size and V and J calls were adopted from that table, with D and trimming inferred from the DNA. The sample includes some 1.5 million clones, under 99% of them seen just once. The CDR3 extends over 13 amino acids. Trimming shortened V by 6 bases and J by 4 bases, and 10 bases separated the two germline ends. Germline V lookup: CDR1 SNHLY, CDR2 FYNNEI. This sequence joins TRBV2 and TRBJ2-1, with unresolved D. This TCR was recovered from a man in his thirties or forties in good health. What was sequenced was naive CD4+ T cells sorted from blood. This sample's subset: CD45RA+ positively selected. This CDR3 reads CASRLAGYNEQFF. CDR3 coding DNA: TGTGCCAGCAGGCTGGCTGGTTACAATGAGCAGTTCTTC.